The sequence of this T cell receptor (beta chain) was determined in a study of blood T cell repertoires in COVID-19. For the study at large: Collection of acute and convalescent COVID-19 samples took place in the United States, Italy and Spain.

Original analysis: For nucleated cells, counts were estimated from reference gene primer amplification. TCRdb's table, derived via immunoSEQ multiplex PCR, lists solely in-frame clones and lacks some. The V and J calls and clone size are taken from that table; D and trimming were inferred from the DNA. The top ten clones hold under 4% of a sample with approximately 500,000 clones, over 75% of them seen once. Germline trimming cut 1 base from V and 2 bases from J; bases unmatched to any gene: 8. Germline assignment: CDR1 LGHNA and CDR2 YNFKEQ. The CDR3 extends over 17 amino acids. This chain joins TRBV4-2 and TRBJ2-3; 8 positions match TRBD1. Material for sequencing was peripheral blood. This clonotype was sampled from a human donor in a cohort sampled during active COVID-19. For the CDR3, the DNA is TGTGCCAGCAGCCAAGGACAGGGGTTAGGGGCCACAGATACGCAGTATTTT. Translated, it gives CASSQGQGLGATDTQYF.